This T cell receptor (beta chain) was sequenced for a study of CXCR3-negative and CXCR3-positive naive CD8 T cells. Background on the study: There were roughly 140 million TRB reads altogether, and each library had about 1.5 +/- 0.3 million of them.

As concerns this clonotype: Its antigen is unknown.

Broader study findings: The study found CXCR3 expression partially decreased after cryopreservation and ran most assays on fresh PBMCs.

Researchers prepared the TRB cDNA libraries using 5' RACE with UMI labels. TCRdb re-called the 5' RACE reads; one entry per CDR3 protein, DNA not given. In total, the table holds under 30,000 distinct CDR3 sequences. The CDR3 contains 15 residues. Germline assignment: CDR1 SGHTA and CDR2 FQGNSA. Sorts that each held 250,000 to 300,000 cells were run in triplicate for every CD8+ T cell subset. Sequencing was carried out using memory CD8+ T cells from blood. The TCR was taken from a human donor in good health. Some clones in this sample may be carry-over from other donors' samples. The V gene is TRBV7-2, the J gene TRBJ2-3; the TRBD2 assignment by TCRdb is unverifiable without DNA. CDR3 amino acids: CASSPETSGGDTQYF. The complete variable domain, with remaining parts taken from reference TRBV7-2 and TRBJ2-3, reads GAGVSQSPSNKVTEKGKDVELRCDPISGHTALYWYRQSLGQGLEFLIYFQGNSAPDKSGLPSDRFSAERTGGSVSTLTIQRTQQEDSAVYLCASSPETSGGDTQYFGPGTRLTVL.